The present entry profiles one TCR beta chain with its context. The germline V gene has CDR1 LNHDA and CDR2 SQIVND (reference sequence). V was clipped by 10 bases and J by 4 bases, with 19 bases between them. There are 14 residues in the CDR3. The sample originates from a study of blood T cell repertoires in COVID-19. Background on the study: Sites in the United States, Italy and Spain provided acute and convalescent COVID-19 samples.

Sequencing used immunoSEQ multiplex PCR; TCRdb keeps in-frame clones, though not all of them. Among roughly 39,000 clones listed, 85% were seen once. The source is a human donor in a cohort sampled during active COVID-19. The chain has TRBV19 and TRBJ1-1; possible D gene TRBD1, 6 bases. Material for sequencing was peripheral blood. The CDR3 loop reads CATSPDRQGTEAFF. CDR3 nucleotide sequence: TGTGCCACCTCCCCTGACAGGCAGGGCACTGAAGCTTTCTTT.